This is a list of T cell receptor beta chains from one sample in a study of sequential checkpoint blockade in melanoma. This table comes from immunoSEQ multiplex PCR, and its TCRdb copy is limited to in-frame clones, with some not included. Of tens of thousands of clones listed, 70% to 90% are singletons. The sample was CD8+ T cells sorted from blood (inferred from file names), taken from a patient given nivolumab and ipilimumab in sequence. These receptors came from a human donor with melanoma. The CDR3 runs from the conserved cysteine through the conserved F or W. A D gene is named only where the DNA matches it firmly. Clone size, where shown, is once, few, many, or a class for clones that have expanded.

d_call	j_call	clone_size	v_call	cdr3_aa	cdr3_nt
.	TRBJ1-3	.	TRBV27	CASSLGAAGNTIYF	TGTGCCAGCAGTTTAGGGGCGGCAGGAAACACCATATATTTT
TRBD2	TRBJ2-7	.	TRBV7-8	CASSFSAGARYEQYF	TGTGCCAGCAGCTTTTCTGCGGGAGCTAGGTACGAGCAGTACTTC
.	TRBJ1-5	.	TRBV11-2	CASSLGGDQPQHF	TGTGCCAGCAGCTTAGGGGGAGATCAGCCCCAGCATTTT
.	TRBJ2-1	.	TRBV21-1	CASSSDGTSGRNEQFF	TGTGCCAGCAGCAGTGACGGGACTAGCGGGAGAAATGAGCAGTTCTTC
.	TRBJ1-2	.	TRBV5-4	CASREGRTNYGYTF	TGTGCCAGCAGGGAGGGGCGAACTAACTATGGCTACACCTTC
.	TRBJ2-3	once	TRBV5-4	CASSGGQGGTDTQYF	TGTGCCAGCAGCGGCGGACAGGGAGGGACAGATACGCAGTATTTT
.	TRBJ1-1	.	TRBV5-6	CASSSSGGMGRSTEAFF	TGTGCCAGCAGCTCCTCGGGGGGCATGGGGAGAAGCACTGAAGCTTTCTTT
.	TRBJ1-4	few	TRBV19	CASSQGSTGFF	TGTGCCAGTAGCCAAGGGAGTACGGGTTTTTTT
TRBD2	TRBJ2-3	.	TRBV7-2	CASDTGTSPGTQYF	TGTGCCAGTGATACCGGGACTAGCCCCGGTACGCAGTATTTT
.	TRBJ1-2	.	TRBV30	CAWSVLGEANGYTF	TGTGCCTGGAGTGTATTAGGGGAAGCTAATGGCTACACCTTC
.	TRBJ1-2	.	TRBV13	CASSLGLSGSYGYTF	TGTGCCAGCAGCTTGGGCCTAAGTGGGAGCTATGGCTACACCTTC
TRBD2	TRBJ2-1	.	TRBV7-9	CASSALAGGNEQFF	TGTGCCAGCAGCGCTCTAGCGGGAGGGAATGAGCAGTTCTTC
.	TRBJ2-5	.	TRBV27	CASSLIRNQETQYF	TGTGCCAGCAGTTTAATCAGGAATCAAGAGACCCAGTACTTC
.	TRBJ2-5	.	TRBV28	CASRPYHVSEETQYF	TGTGCCAGCAGGCCCTACCATGTTTCGGAAGAGACCCAGTACTTC
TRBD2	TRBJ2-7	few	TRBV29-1	CSVATRGGGEQYF	TGCAGCGTTGCTACCCGGGGGGGAGGCGAGCAGTACTTC
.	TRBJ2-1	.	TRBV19	CASSIGGRAAWSEQFF	TGTGCCAGTAGTATAGGGGGCAGGGCGGCATGGAGTGAGCAGTTCTTC
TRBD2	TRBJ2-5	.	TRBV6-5	CASRSGLAYQETQYF	TGTGCCAGCAGATCGGGACTAGCGTACCAAGAGACCCAGTACTTC
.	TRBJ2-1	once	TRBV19	CASSIEPASSYNEQFF	TGTGCCAGTAGTATAGAGCCTGCGAGCTCCTACAATGAGCAGTTCTTC
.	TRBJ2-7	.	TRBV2	CASGTSQGLTLNYEQYF	TGTGCCAGCGGAACCTCTCAGGGTCTAACCCTTAACTACGAGCAGTACTTC
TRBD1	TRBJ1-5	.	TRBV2	CASSAGTGSQPQHF	TGTGCCAGCAGTGCCGGGACAGGTAGCCAGCCCCAGCATTTT
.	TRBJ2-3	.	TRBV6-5	CASSPPGSTDTQYF	TGTGCCAGCAGCCCCCCCGGGAGTACAGATACGCAGTATTTT
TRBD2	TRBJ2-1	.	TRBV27	CASSWAAGGNEQFF	TGTGCCAGCAGTTGGGCGGCGGGAGGGAATGAGCAGTTCTTC
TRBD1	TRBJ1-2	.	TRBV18	CASSPPGGSNYGYTF	TGTGCCAGCTCACCTCCAGGGGGCTCGAACTATGGCTACACCTTC
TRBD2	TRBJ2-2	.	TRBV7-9	CASSLGLAGNPGELFF	TGTGCCAGCAGCCTAGGACTAGCGGGAAACCCCGGGGAGCTGTTTTTT
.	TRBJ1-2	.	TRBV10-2	CASSGRVLYGYTF	TGCGCCAGCAGTGGGCGGGTACTTTATGGCTACACCTTC
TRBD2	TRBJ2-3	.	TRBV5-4	CASRGREGDTDTQYF	TGTGCCAGCAGGGGGCGGGAGGGTGACACAGATACGCAGTATTTT
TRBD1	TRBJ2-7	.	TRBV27	CASSWGQGGYEQYF	TGTGCCAGCAGTTGGGGACAGGGGGGGTACGAGCAGTACTTC
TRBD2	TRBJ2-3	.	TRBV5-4	CASITETSEQYF	TGTGCCAGCATCACAGAGACTAGCGAGCAGTATTTT
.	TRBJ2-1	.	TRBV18	CASSPAGRGRGDNEQFF	TGTGCCAGCTCACCGGCGGGGAGGGGCAGGGGAGACAATGAGCAGTTCTTC
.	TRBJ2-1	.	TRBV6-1	CASSRQDSYNEQFF	TGTGCCAGCAGCAGACAGGACTCCTACAATGAGCAGTTCTTC
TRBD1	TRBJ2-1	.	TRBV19	CASRGTGTAIYNEQFF	TGTGCCAGTAGGGGAACCGGGACAGCGATTTACAATGAGCAGTTCTTC
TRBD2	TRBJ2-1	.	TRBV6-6	CASSPAGARNEQFF	TGTGCCAGCAGTCCAGCGGGAGCCCGCAATGAGCAGTTCTTC
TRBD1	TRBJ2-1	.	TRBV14	CASSHAWGQGRYNEQFF	TGTGCCAGCAGCCATGCCTGGGGACAGGGGAGGTACAATGAGCAGTTCTTC
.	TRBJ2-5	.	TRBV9	CASSSTRQETQYF	TGTGCCAGCAGCTCCACTAGGCAAGAGACCCAGTACTTC
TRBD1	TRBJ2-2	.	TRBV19	CASSFPRTGDTGELFF	TGTGCCAGTAGCTTCCCCCGGACAGGGGACACCGGGGAGCTGTTTTTT
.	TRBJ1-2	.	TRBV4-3	CASSQDRRGSNYGYTF	TGCGCCAGCAGCCAAGATCGGCGGGGTTCCAACTATGGCTACACCTTC
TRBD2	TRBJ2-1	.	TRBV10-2	CASSELLRERYNEQFF	TGCGCCAGCAGTGAGCTCTTGCGGGAGAGGTACAATGAGCAGTTCTTC
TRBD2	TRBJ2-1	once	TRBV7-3	CASRLGLAGDNEQFF	TGTGCCAGCAGATTGGGACTAGCGGGAGACAATGAGCAGTTCTTC
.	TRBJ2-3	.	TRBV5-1	CASSPLSGSNTDTQYF	TGCGCCAGCAGCCCGCTCTCAGGGTCGAACACAGATACGCAGTATTTT
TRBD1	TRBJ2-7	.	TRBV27	CASSHGTAYEQYF	TGTGCCAGCAGTCACGGGACAGCTTACGAGCAGTACTTC
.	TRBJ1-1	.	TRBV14	CASSQDGGGPSGEAFF	TGTGCCAGCAGCCAAGATGGGGGGGGTCCTAGTGGTGAAGCTTTCTTT
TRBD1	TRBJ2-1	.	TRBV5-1	CASSLTGGNEQFF	TGCGCCAGCAGCTTGACAGGGGGCAATGAGCAGTTCTTC
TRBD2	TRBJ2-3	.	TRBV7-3	CASSLYSGDPTDTQYF	TGTGCCAGCAGCTTATATAGCGGGGACCCCACAGATACGCAGTATTTT
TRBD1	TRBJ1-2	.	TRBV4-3	CASSQDRGRWYGYTF	TGCGCCAGCAGCCAGGACAGGGGAAGGTGGTATGGCTACACCTTC
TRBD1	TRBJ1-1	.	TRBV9	CASSGRDREPEAFF	TGTGCCAGCAGCGGCCGGGACAGGGAACCTGAAGCTTTCTTT
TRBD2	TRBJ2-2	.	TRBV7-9	CASQRGSNTGELFF	TGTGCCAGTCAGCGGGGATCGAACACCGGGGAGCTGTTTTTT
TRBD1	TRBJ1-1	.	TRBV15	CATSHRGRNTEAFF	TGTGCCACCAGCCACAGGGGGCGAAACACTGAAGCTTTCTTT
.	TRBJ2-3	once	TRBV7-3	CASSLVANPYTDTQYF	TGTGCCAGCAGCTTAGTGGCCAACCCGTACACAGATACGCAGTATTTT
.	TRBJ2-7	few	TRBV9	CASSVSRVTSTYEQYF	TGTGCCAGCAGCGTCTCCCGGGTTACCTCAACCTACGAGCAGTACTTC
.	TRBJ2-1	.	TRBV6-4	CASSDSYPSSYNEQFF	TGTGCCAGCAGTGACTCCTACCCGAGCTCCTACAATGAGCAGTTCTTC
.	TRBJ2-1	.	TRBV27	CASSLSWTSNEQFF	TGTGCCAGCAGTTTATCGTGGACTTCCAATGAGCAGTTCTTC
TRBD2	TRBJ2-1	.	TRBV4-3	CASSEGWAGAYNEQFF	TGCGCCAGCAGCGAAGGGTGGGCGGGAGCCTACAATGAGCAGTTCTTC